The source of this T cell receptor (beta chain) is a study of cytomegalovirus exposure and HLA in healthy donors. Whole-study context: Earlier results showed roughly 120 million unique TCR beta sequences derived from approximately 170 million T cells.

Study-level points and caveats: An analysis was carried out at a later point. It showed that HLA-associated TCR beta chains were more clonally expanded than equally common non-associated chains. There were 164 TCR beta chains listed as cytomegalovirus-associated.

With regard to this clone: The antigen remains unidentified.

Between the trimmed V and J ends, which lost 7 bases and 6 bases, there was a span of 12 bases. Germline lookup yields CDR1 MNHEY and CDR2 SVGAGI. The length of the CDR3 is 12 residues. PCR was performed using 60 Vbeta and 13 Jbeta primers. Only in-frame clones appear in the TCRdb table, and some are missing; sequencing was by immunoSEQ multiplex PCR. The data hold some 120,000 clones, with about two thirds observed a single time. This rearrangement joins TRBV6-5 to TRBJ1-2, with D possibly being TRBD1 (6 bases). The sequence came from a man aged 25-45 years in good health and CMV-seropositive. Source material: PBMCs. CDR3 DNA: TGTGCCAGCACCCGGTCAGGGGATGGCTACACCTTC. It specifies CASTRSGDGYTF.